The next 9 T cell receptor beta chains were all read from a single sample in a study of cytomegalovirus exposure and HLA in healthy donors. Amplification used 60 Vbeta primers and 13 Jbeta primers. Assay used: immunoSEQ multiplex PCR; TCRdb lists only in-frame clones, some missing. In the table there are more than 200,000 clones, over 60% of which are singletons. Sequences were obtained from PBMCs. These receptors were obtained from a man younger than 30 in good health and CMV-seronegative.

This chain connects TRBV10-1 to TRBJ2-1, with D hard to call. Germline V gene sequence: CDR1 WNHNN, CDR2 SYGVQD (reference sequence). This CDR3 contains 10 residues. Trimming pared 2 bases from V and 10 bases from J, leaving 3 bases between. CDR3 DNA sequence: TGCGCCAGCAGTGAGCCAGAGCAGTTCTTC. Protein: CASSEPEQFF.

The chain combines TRBV2 with TRBJ1-5, with a tentative D call TRBD1 (5 bases). The length of the CDR3 is 15 residues. Looked up from germline, CDR1 is SNHLY and CDR2 is FYNNEI. V was pared by 3 bases and J by 5 bases, with 14 bases between. CDR3: CASSDTGRVHQPQHF. Written as DNA, the CDR3 is TGTGCCAGCAGTGATACCGGCAGGGTGCATCAGCCCCAGCATTTT.

CDR3 in DNA: TGTGCCAGCAGTTTAGGGGACTCCCCCTTCAATCAGCCCCAGCATTTT. Its translation is CASSLGDSPFNQPQHF. The V call is TRBV28, the J call TRBJ1-5; a possible D gene is TRBD1 (5 bases). V was clipped by 2 bases and J by 3 bases, with 14 bases between them. Looked up from germline, CDR1 is MDHEN and CDR2 is SYDVKM. The CDR3 covers 16 residues.

V and J are TRBV4-3 and TRBJ1-2, with 7 bases fitting TRBD1. Trimming removed 3 bases from V and 5 bases from J; junction bases left unmatched: 6. In germline, CDR1 is LGHNA, CDR2 YSLEER. This CDR3 has 14 residues. The CDR3: CASSQRDSRYGYTF. In nucleotides, the CDR3 is TGCGCCAGCAGCCAGCGGGACAGCCGTTATGGCTACACCTTC.

The genes are TRBV18 and TRBJ1-1; 8 nucleotides line up with TRBD1. The CDR3 extends over 15 amino acids. Germline assignment: CDR1 KGHSH and CDR2 LQKENI. Trimming cost V 0 bases and J 4 bases; bases outside gene matches: 4. The CDR3 is CASSPPPGQGTEAFF. Written as DNA, the CDR3 is TGTGCCAGCTCACCACCGCCCGGACAGGGCACTGAAGCTTTCTTT.

For this clone: Other DNA sequences in the same sample also yield this CDR3. The gene calls are TRBV11-2 and TRBJ1-1; a possible D gene is TRBD1 (5 bases). The CDR3 loop spans 13 amino acids. V lost 3 bases, J lost 5 bases, and 10 bases lay in between. Germline V gene sequence: CDR1 SGHAT, CDR2 FQNNGV. The CDR3 reads CASSFTGDTEAFF. CDR3 sequence (DNA): TGTGCCAGCAGCTTTACGGGGGATACTGAAGCTTTCTTT.

The chain uses TRBV27 and TRBJ2-1, with a weak D call TRBD1 (6 bases). The CDR3 is 14 residues long. The germline V and J ends were trimmed by 7 bases and 5 bases, with 15 bases remaining between them. CDR1 is MNHEY and CDR2 is SMNVEV in the germline V gene (reference sequence). The CDR3 loop reads CASTETGYDNEQFF. As DNA, the CDR3 is TGTGCCAGCACGGAGACAGGTTACGACAATGAGCAGTTCTTC.

As concerns this clone: The germline gene is not matched at one end of the junction; a read error may be the cause. This rearrangement joins TRBV7-9 to TRBJ1-2; 7 positions match TRBD1. The CDR3 length is 15 residues. Germline V lookup: CDR1 SEHNR, CDR2 FQNEAQ (reference sequence). Here the CDR3 reads CSSSVTGADNYGYTF. The DNA of the CDR3 is TGTTCCAGCAGCGTCACAGGGGCTGACAACTATGGCTACACCTTC.

The chain combines TRBV5-6 with TRBJ2-7; 9 bases fit TRBD2. The germline V gene has CDR1 SGHDT and CDR2 YYEEEE. CDR3 length: 14 amino acids. The V and J ends lost 0 bases and 11 bases, in that order; junction bases with no gene match: 9. The CDR3 bases are TGTGCCAGCAGCTTGGCTAGCGGGACGGCAAGGGAGTACTTC. Protein product: CASSLASGTAREYF.